This T cell receptor beta chain appears in the sequencing data of a study of neurological immune-mediated disorders. Broader study findings: No expanded-clone CDR3 amino acid sequence recurred across subjects, suggesting private TCR-beta repertoires. When repertoires were grouped phylogenetically, those of 18 of 34 multiple sclerosis patients fell into one related-CDR3 cluster, a possible signature. HTLV-1-associated myelopathy displayed the greatest TCR clonal expansion, and multiple sclerosis exhibited the smallest, lower than that of healthy controls.

The table lists this clonotype with many counts. Its antigen is currently unknown. The CDR3 loop spans 14 amino acids. Germline assignment: CDR1 DFQATT and CDR2 SNEGSKA (reference sequence). Trimming cost V 6 bases and J 9 bases; bases outside gene matches: 8. One entry per CDR3 protein results from TCRdb running MiXCR on the 5' RACE reads. The table lists tens of thousands of distinct CDR3 sequences, 3.5% to 5.5% of them singletons, with 6.9% in the top ten. Material: PBMCs. The sequence derives from a man aged 25-40 years with multiple sclerosis. The chain carries TRBV20-1 and TRBJ1-6; 10 bases agree with TRBD1. CDR3 amino acids: CSAITGTGVSPLHF. DNA of the CDR3: TGCAGTGCAATTACCGGGACAGGGGTTTCACCCCTCCACTTT.